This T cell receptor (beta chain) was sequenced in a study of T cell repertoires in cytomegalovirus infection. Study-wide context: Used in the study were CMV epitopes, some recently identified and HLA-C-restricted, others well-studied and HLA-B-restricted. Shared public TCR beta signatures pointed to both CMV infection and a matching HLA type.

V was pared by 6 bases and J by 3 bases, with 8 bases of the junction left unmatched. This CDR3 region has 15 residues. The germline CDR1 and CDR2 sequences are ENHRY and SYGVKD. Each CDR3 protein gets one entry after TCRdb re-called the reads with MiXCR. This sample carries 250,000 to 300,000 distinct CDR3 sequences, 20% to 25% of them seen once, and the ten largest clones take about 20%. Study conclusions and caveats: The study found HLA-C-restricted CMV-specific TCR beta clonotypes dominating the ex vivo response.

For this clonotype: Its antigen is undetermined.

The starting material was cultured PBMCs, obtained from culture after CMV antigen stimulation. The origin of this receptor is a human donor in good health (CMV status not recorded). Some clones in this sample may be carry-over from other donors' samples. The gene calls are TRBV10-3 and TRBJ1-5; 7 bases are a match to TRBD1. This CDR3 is CAISDGQAYNQPQHF. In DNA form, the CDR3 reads TGTGCCATCAGCGACGGACAGGCATACAATCAGCCCCAGCATTTT.